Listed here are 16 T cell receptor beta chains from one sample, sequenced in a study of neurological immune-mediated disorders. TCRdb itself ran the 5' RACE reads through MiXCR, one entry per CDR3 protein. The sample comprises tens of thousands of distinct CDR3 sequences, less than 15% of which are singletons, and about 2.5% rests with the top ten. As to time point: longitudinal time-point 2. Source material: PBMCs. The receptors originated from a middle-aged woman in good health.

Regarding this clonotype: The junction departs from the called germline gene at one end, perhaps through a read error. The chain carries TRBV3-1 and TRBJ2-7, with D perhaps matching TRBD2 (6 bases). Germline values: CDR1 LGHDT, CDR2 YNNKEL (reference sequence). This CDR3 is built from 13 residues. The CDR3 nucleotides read TGTGCGAGCAGCTGGGACTGGAGTTACGAGCAGTACTTC. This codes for CASSWDWSYEQYF.

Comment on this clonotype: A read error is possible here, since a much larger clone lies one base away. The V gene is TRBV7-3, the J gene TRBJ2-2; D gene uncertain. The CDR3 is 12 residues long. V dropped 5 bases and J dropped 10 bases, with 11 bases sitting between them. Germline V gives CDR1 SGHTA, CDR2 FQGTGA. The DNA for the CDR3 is TGTGCCAGCAGCATTCAATCCGCGGAGCTGTTTTTT. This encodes CASSIQSAELFF. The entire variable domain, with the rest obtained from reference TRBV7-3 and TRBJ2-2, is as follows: GAGVSQTPSNKVTEKGKYVELRCDPISGHTALYWYRQSLGQGPEFLIYFQGTGAADDSGLPNDRFFAVRPEGSVSTLKIQRTERGDSAVYLCASSIQSAELFFGEGSRLTVL.

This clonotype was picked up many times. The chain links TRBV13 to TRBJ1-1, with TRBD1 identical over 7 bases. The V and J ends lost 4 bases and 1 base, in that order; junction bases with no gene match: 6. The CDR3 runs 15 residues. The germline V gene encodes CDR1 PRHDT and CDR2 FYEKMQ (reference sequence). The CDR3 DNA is TGTGCCAGCAGCTCAGGCCGGGACAGGAACACTGAAGCTTTCTTT. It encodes CASSSGRDRNTEAFF.

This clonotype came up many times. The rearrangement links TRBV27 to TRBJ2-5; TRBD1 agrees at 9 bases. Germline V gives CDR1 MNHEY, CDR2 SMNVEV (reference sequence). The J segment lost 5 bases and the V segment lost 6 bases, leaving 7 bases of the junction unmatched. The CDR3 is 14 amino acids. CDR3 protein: CASRGQGKLETQYF. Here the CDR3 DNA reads TGTGCCAGCAGAGGACAGGGGAAATTGGAGACCCAGTACTTC.

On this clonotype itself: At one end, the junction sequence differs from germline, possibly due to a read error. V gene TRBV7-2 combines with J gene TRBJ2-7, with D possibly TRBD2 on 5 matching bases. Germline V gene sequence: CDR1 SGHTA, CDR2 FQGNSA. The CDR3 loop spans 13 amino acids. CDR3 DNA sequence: TGTGCCAGCAGCCCCCTGGGAGTCTACGACCAGTACTTC. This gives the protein CASSPLGVYDQYF.

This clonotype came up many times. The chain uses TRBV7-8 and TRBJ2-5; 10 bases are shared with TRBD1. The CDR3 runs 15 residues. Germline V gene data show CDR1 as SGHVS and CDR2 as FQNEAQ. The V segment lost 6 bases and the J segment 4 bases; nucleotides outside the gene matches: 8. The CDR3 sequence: CASSSDRGWRETQYF. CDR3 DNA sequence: TGTGCCAGCAGTTCGGACAGGGGGTGGCGAGAGACCCAGTACTTC.

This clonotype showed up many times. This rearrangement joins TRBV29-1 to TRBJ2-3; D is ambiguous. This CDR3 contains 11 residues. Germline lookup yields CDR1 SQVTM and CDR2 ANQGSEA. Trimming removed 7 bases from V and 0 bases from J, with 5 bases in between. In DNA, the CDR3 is TGCAGCGCTCCTAGCACAGATACGCAGTATTTT. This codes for CSAPSTDTQYF.

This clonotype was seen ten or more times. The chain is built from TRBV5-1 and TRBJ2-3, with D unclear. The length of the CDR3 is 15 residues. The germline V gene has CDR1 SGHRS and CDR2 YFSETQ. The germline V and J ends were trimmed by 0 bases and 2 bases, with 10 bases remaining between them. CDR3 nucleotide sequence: TGCGCCAGCAGCTTGGAACTTAAGTCCACAGATACGCAGTATTTT. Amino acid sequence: CASSLELKSTDTQYF.

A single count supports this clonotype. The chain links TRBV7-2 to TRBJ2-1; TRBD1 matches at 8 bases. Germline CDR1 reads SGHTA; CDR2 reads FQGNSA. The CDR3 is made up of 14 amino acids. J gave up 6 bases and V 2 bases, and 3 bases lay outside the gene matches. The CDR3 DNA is TGTGCCAGCAGCTTACGGCAGGGGGCCAATGAGCAGTTCTTC. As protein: CASSLRQGANEQFF.

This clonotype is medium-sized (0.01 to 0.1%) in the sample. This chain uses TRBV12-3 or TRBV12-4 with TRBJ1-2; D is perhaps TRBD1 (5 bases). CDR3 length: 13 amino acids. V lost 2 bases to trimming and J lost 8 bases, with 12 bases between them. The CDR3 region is CASSLRQYHGYTF. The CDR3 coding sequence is TGTGCCAGCAGTTTAAGACAGTATCACGGCTACACCTTC.

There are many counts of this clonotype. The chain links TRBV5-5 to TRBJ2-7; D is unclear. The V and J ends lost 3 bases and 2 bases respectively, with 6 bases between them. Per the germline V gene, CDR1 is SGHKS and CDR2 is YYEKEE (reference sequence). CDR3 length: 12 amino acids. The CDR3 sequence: CASSYDTYEQYF. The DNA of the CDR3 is TGTGCCAGCAGCTATGATACCTACGAGCAGTACTTC.

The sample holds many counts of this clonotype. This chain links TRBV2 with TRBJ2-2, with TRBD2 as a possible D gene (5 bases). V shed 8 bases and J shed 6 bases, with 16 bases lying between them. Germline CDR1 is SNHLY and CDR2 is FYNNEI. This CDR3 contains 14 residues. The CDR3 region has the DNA TGTGCCAGCGGAGGCGGCTATTGGTCCGGGGAGCTGTTTTTT. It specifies CASGGGYWSGELFF.

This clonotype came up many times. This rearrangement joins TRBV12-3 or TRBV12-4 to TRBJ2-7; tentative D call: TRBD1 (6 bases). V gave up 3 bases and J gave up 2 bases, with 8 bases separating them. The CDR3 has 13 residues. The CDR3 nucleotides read TGTGCCAGCAGTTTTGGACAGCCCTACGAGCAGTACTTC. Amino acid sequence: CASSFGQPYEQYF.

CDR3: CASSRIGDQPQHF. The CDR3 DNA is TGTGCCAGCAGTCGTATAGGGGATCAGCCCCAGCATTTT. The chain joins TRBV12-3 or TRBV12-4 to TRBJ1-5; weak D call: TRBD1 (5 bases). Trimming removed 5 bases from V and 5 bases from J, with 10 bases in between. This CDR3 comprises 13 residues.

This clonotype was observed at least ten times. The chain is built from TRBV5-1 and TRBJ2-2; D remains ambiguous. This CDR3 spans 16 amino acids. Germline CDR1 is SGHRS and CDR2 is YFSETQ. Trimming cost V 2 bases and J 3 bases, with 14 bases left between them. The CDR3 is CASSLGPIRDTGELFF. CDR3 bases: TGCGCCAGCAGCTTAGGCCCCATAAGGGACACCGGGGAGCTGTTTTTT.

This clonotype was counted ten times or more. CDR3 in amino acids: CASSVEAGWNEQFF. DNA of the CDR3: TGTGCCAGCAGCGTAGAAGCGGGATGGAATGAGCAGTTCTTC. This chain links TRBV9 with TRBJ2-1; 7 bases align to TRBD2. CDR1 is SGDLS and CDR2 is YYNGEE in the germline V gene. The CDR3 spans 14 residues. The J segment lost 7 bases and the V segment lost 0 bases, leaving 4 bases of the junction unmatched.